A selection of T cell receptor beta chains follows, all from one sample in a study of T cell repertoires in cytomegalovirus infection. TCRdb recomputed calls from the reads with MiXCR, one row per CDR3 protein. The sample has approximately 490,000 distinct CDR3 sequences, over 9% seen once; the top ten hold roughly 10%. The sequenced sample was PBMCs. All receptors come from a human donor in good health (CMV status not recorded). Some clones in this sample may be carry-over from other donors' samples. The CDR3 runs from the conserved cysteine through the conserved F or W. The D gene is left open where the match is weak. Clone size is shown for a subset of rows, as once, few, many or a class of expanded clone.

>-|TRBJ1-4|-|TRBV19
TGTGCCAGTACCTCGTCAGCAGCGCTTACTAATGAAAAACTGTTTTTT
CASTSSAALTNEKLFF
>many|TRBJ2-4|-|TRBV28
TGTGCCAGCAGTTCCGCGGCCCGAATGGCGAACATTCAGTACTTC
CASSSAARMANIQYF
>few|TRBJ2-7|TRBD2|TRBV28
TGTGCCAGCAGACTCGGACTAGCGGGAGCTGCCTACGAGCAGTACTTC
CASRLGLAGAAYEQYF
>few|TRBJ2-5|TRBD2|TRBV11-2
TGTGCCAGCAGCTCCCCATGGGGACTAGCGGGGGAGGAGACCCAGTACTTC
CASSSPWGLAGEETQYF
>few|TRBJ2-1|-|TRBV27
TGTGCCAGCAGTTTTGTCCCCATTGCCTACAATGAGCAGTTCTTC
CASSFVPIAYNEQFF
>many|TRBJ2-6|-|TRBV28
TGTGCCAGCAGGGGGGCAGGGGCTGGGGCCAACGTCCTGACTTTC
CASRGAGAGANVLTF
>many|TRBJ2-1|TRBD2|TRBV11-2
TGTGCCAGCAGCTTAGCTAGCGGGGGGCCCCAGGACAATGAGCAGTTCTTC
CASSLASGGPQDNEQFF
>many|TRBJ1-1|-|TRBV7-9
TGTGCCAGCAGCTTAGGGGGTTCCGATGAAGCTTTCTTT
CASSLGGSDEAFF
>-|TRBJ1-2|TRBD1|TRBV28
TGTGCCAGCAGTCCTTACCCGACAGGGCCACTACTACATGGTACTAACTATGGCTACACCTTC
CASSPYPTGPLLHGTNYGYTF
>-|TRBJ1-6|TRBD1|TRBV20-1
TGCAGTGCTAGACCGACAGGGGGTAATTCACCCCTCCACTTT
CSARPTGGNSPLHF
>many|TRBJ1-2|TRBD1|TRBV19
TGTGCCAGTAGTGCTGGACAGGACTACACCTTC
CASSAGQDYTF
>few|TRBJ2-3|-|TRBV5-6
TGTGCCAGCAGCTTGAAGCCGAGCACAGATACGCAGTATTTT
CASSLKPSTDTQYF
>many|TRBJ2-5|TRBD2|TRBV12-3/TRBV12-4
TGTGCCAGCAGTTTAGCGCGGGGGACTAGCGGGGCCGAAGAGACCCAGTACTTC
CASSLARGTSGAEETQYF
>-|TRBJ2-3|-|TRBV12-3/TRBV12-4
TGTGCCAGCAGCCGAGCAAGGACGCAGTATTTT
CASSRARTQYF
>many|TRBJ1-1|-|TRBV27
TGTGCCAGCAGTCCCATTATCGACACTGAAGCTTTCTTT
CASSPIIDTEAFF
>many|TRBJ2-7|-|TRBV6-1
TGTGCCACTTCAAAGGGGGGGTTTGCAACCTACGAGCAGTACTTC
CATSKGGFATYEQYF
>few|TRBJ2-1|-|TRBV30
TGTGCCTGGAGTCCCGGACTATCCCCCGGGAATGAGCAGTTCTTC
CAWSPGLSPGNEQFF
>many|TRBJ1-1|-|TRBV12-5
TGTGCTAGTGGTCCGGAATCGCGGCGGTCCGAAGCTTTCTTT
CASGPESRRSEAFF
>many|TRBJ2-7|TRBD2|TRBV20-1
TGCAGTGCTGACCAAAGCGGGACCTACGAGCAGTACTTC
CSADQSGTYEQYF
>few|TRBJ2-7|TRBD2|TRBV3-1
TGTGCCACTTGGGGGGGTACCTCCTACGAGCAGTACTTC
CATWGGTSYEQYF
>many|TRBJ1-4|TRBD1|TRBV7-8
TGTGCCAGCAGCCTAGACAGGGGGGCTGAAAAACTGTTTTTT
CASSLDRGAEKLFF
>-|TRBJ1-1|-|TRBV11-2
TGTGCCAGCAGCCGACCTACAGAACTTAACACTGAGGCTTTCTTT
CASSRPTELNTEAFF
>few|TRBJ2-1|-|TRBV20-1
TGCAGTGCTAGACGCGGGGAAGGGCAGTTCTTC
CSARRGEGQFF
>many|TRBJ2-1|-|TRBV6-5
TGTGCCGCGGGGCCCTATTACAATGAGCAGTTCTTC
CAAGPYYNEQFF
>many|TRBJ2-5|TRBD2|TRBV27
TGTGCCAGCAGTTTCGCTGTAGGGCTAGCGGGTGAGACCCAGTACTTC
CASSFAVGLAGETQYF
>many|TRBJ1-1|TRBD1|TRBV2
TGTGCCAGCAGTGAAGAGACAGGGGGCACTGAAGCTTTCTTT
CASSEETGGTEAFF
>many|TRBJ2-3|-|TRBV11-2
TGTGCCAGCAGCTCGACCGGGGGCACGCAGTATTTT
CASSSTGGTQYF
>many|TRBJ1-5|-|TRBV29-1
TGCAGCGTTGGGGAACGGACAGATCAGCCCCAGCATTTT
CSVGERTDQPQHF
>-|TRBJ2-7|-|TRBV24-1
TGTGCCACCGCTGACTCAGCCTACGAGCAGTACTTC
CATADSAYEQYF
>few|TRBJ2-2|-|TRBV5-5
TGTGCCAGCAGTCCCGCCGGTCCCGGGGAGCTGTTTTTT
CASSPAGPGELFF
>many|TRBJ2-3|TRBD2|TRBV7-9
TGTGCCAGCAGCCCCCCCACCGGGAGGGCCTCAGATACGCAGTATTTT
CASSPPTGRASDTQYF
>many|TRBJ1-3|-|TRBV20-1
TGCAGTGCTAGAGATATTGGCACTGGAAACACCATATATTTT
CSARDIGTGNTIYF
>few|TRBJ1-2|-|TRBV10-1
TGCGCCAGCAGACAGGCCCCCGTCTACACCTTC
CASRQAPVYTF
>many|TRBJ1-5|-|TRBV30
TGTGCCTGGAGTGTAAGGGAGGATCAGCCCCAGCATTTT
CAWSVREDQPQHF
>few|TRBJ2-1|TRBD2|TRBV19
TGTGCCAGTAGTCTCGAGCGGGGGGCCGTGGAGATGAATGAGCAGTTCTTC
CASSLERGAVEMNEQFF